This T cell receptor beta chain was identified in a study of blood T cell repertoires in COVID-19. The overall study: Some COVID-19 samples were acute and others convalescent; all came from the United States, Italy and Spain.

Under the authors' procedure: Estimated nucleated cell counts came from reference gene primer amplification. The repertoire was sequenced with immunoSEQ multiplex PCR; TCRdb's copy has only in-frame clones and lacks some. The DNA was the basis for D and trimming; V, J and clone size are from that table. The profile shows tens of thousands of clones, around 83% of them singletons. CDR3 length equals 13 residues. The V end was cut by 1 base, the J end by 9 bases, with 11 bases between. The germline V gene encodes CDR1 KGHSH and CDR2 LQKENI. The sequence derives from a man in his 70s with acute or convalescent COVID-19. Material: peripheral blood. The V and J genes are TRBV18 and TRBJ2-3, with D possibly being TRBD2 (6 bases). DNA for the CDR3: TGTGCCAGCTCACCACAACCCCGGGAGACGCAGTATTTT. It translates to CASSPQPRETQYF.